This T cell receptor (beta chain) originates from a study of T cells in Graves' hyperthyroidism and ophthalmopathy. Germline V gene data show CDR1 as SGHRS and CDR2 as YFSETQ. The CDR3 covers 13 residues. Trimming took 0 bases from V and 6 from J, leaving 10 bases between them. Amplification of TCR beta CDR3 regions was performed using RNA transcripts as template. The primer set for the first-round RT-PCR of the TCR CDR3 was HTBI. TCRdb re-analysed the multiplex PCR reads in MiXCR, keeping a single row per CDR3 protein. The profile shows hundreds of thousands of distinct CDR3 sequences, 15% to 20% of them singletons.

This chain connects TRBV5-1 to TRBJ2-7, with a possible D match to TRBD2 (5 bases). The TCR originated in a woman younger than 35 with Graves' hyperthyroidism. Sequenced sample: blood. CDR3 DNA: TGCGCCAGCAGCTTGGCCCATGAGGGCGAGCAGTACTTC. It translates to CASSLAHEGEQYF. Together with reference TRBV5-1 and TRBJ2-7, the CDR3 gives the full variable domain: KAGVTQTPRYLIKTRGQQVTLSCSPISGHRSVSWYQQTPGQGLQFLFEYFSETQRNKGNFPGRFSGRQFSNSRSEMNVSTLELGDSALYLCASSLAHEGEQYFGPGTRLTVT.